Sequencing of this T cell receptor beta chain was carried out in a study of T cells in pancreatic ductal adenocarcinoma (TCRdb year 2017). Some background on the complete study: Seeking insight into the adaptive T-cell response that arises naturally, the researchers examined how many CD8+ T cells infiltrated tumors of resected pancreatic ductal adenocarcinoma, where they sat, and what features they had, alongside the same properties of suppressive cells. Overall results and qualifications from the work: T-cell clonality showed no significant difference between tumor and blood, with a mean clonality of around 0.11 in tumors and approximately 0.072 in blood. Comparisons of clonality between tumor and blood may be biased toward lower diversity because tumors are enriched in CD45RO+ effector T cells rather than naive T cells. Since most people with pancreatic cancer show up with disease that cannot be operated on, the resected cohort was biased toward the minority who had early-stage disease. Compared with tumor samples, blood samples had more total productive templates and about 7.5-fold more unique clonotypes.

According to the germline V gene, CDR1 reads ENHRY and CDR2 reads SYGVKD. Its CDR3 holds 17 amino acids, cysteine through phenylalanine. Of the read, only the CDR3 DNA is kept; its 51 bases are in frame from base 1. Relative to germline, V is 0 bases shorter and J is 2 bases shorter, with 14 bases between their ends. The immunoSEQ hsTCRB kit was used to amplify TCR beta CDR3 regions from genomic DNA. An Illumina HiSeq system was used to carry out high-throughput TRB CDR3 sequencing. As for the original processing: The immunoSEQ software was used to analyze sequencing reads, and nonproductive sequences containing premature stops or frame-shifts were excluded. Clonality of the repertoire was calculated as one minus the Shannon entropy normalized by log2 of the number of unique productive sequences. TCRdb mirrors the immuneACCESS table, restricted to in-frame sequences. Some clones are absent from its copies; in checked studies, under half trace to an unresolved V gene, and the reason for the others is unknown. Clone size and V and J calls were adopted from that table, with D and trimming inferred from the DNA. For this sample the table gives just under 2,500 clones, of which around 84% were detected only once. The biggest ten clones account for about 6.7% of the sample.

Points on this clone: Its binding antigen is unknown. No quality values exist for individual bases; no much larger clone is one base distant.

Pancreatic ductal adenocarcinoma patients who had undergone surgery without neoadjuvant therapy were selected. Resected tumor tissue was collected immediately after surgery into ice-cold media and a portion was flash frozen for DNA and RNA. The DNeasy Blood and Tissue Kit, with Proteinase K and RNase treatment, was used to extract genomic DNA from roughly seven PBMC specimens and 9 or 10 flash-frozen tumor specimens. Recombination joined TRBV10-3 with TRBJ1-3; a tentative D call is TRBD1 (6 bases match). The receptor comes from a human donor with pancreatic ductal adenocarcinoma. Material for sequencing was pancreatic tumor tissue. The DNA reads as follows: TGTGCCATCAGTGAGTCTGGCCAGGGGAGACCTGGAAACACCATATATTTT. Translation gives CAISESGQGRPGNTIYF.